Following are 9 T cell receptor beta chains from one sample sequenced in a study of T-cell reconstitution after alpha-beta-depleted transplantation in children. Construction of the TCRbeta library involved unique molecular identifiers. MiXCR, run by TCRdb on the PCR reads, gives a single entry per CDR3 protein. The sample includes around 440,000 distinct CDR3 sequences, over 9.5% of them seen just once. The material sequenced was PBMCs, taken before TCRalphabeta/CD19-depleted stem cell transplant. The receptor set was obtained from a child under 10 years old with inherited bone marrow failure, due to receive a stem cell transplant.

The V gene is TRBV20-1, the J gene TRBJ1-2, with 8 bases that match TRBD1. Germline V gene sequence: CDR1 DFQATT, CDR2 SNEGSKA (reference sequence). Trimming removed 3 bases from V and 2 bases from J; junction bases left unmatched: 17. The CDR3 loop spans 18 amino acids. CDR3 DNA: TGCAGTGCTAGTGCCCCTAACCCCTACAGGGGGGAGAACTATGGCTACACCTTC. Its protein is CSASAPNPYRGENYGYTF.

V is TRBV12-3 or TRBV12-4 and J is TRBJ1-4; no firm D call. Deletions cut 5 bases from V and 11 bases from J, with 18 bases between. The CDR3 consists of 14 residues. CDR3 nucleotide sequence: TGTGCCAGCAGTAGAGTGCGGTTTTTAGGTAAACTGTTTTTT. The encoded protein is CASSRVRFLGKLFF.

The chain is built from TRBV20-1 and TRBJ1-4; D gene ambiguous. The germline gives CDR1 DFQATT, CDR2 SNEGSKA (reference sequence). The V end was cut by 3 bases, the J end by 8 bases, with 25 bases between. The CDR3 extends over 17 amino acids. Here the CDR3 DNA reads TGCAGTGCTAGGGTGGAATACCGGGAGGCAGAGGGAGAAAAACTGTTTTTT. It yields the protein CSARVEYREAEGEKLFF.

This clonotype was counted between two and nine times. The V and J genes are TRBV20-1 and TRBJ2-2, with D maybe TRBD1 (7 bases). From germline, CDR1 is DFQATT and CDR2 SNEGSKA (reference sequence). The V gene lost 0 bases and the J gene lost 6 bases, with 17 bases spanning the gap. CDR3 size: 16 residues. The CDR3 sequence is CSARDLGGGEPGELFF. CDR3 in DNA: TGCAGTGCTAGAGATCTTGGAGGGGGCGAACCCGGGGAGCTGTTTTTT.

The chain uses TRBV18 and TRBJ2-1, with 9 bases matching TRBD2. The length of the CDR3 is 14 residues. CDR1 is KGHSH and CDR2 is LQKENI in the germline V gene. V shed 6 bases and J 10 bases; nucleotides not matched to a gene: 10. CDR3: CASSKVAGESEQFF. DNA of the CDR3: TGTGCCAGCTCGAAGGTAGCGGGAGAAAGCGAGCAGTTCTTC.

Notes on this clonotype: With a much larger clone just one base away, this may be a read error. The V gene is TRBV29-1, the J gene TRBJ2-3; no definite D call. Germline lookup yields CDR1 SQVTM and CDR2 ANQGSEA. The CDR3 is made up of 13 amino acids. CDR3 region: CSVEIGFPDTRYF. The CDR3 bases are TGCAGCGTCGAAATCGGGTTCCCGGATACGCGGTATTTT.

This clonotype has a count of ten or more. The CDR3 region has the DNA TGTGCCAGCAGTAGGACTAGCGTGATGAGGAGCACCGGGGAGCTGTTTTTT. It yields the protein CASSRTSVMRSTGELFF. The chain is built from TRBV7-2 and TRBJ2-2; 9 positions agree with TRBD2. The CDR3 spans 17 residues. J was trimmed by 4 bases and V by 6 bases; bases with no gene match: 12. Looked up from germline, CDR1 is SGHTA and CDR2 is FQGNSA.

This clonotype came up many times. The rearrangement joins TRBV27 to TRBJ2-7; the match to TRBD2 covers 7 bases. CDR1 is MNHEY, CDR2 SMNVEV, per germline (reference sequence). CDR3 length equals 15 residues. Trimming at V came to 4 bases and at J to 9 bases, leaving 15 bases not matched to a gene. The CDR3 coding sequence is TGTGCCAGCAGTTCCATGGGCGGGAGCGGTCTTGCGCAGTACTTC. It specifies CASSSMGGSGLAQYF.

This clonotype was recorded many times. This rearrangement joins TRBV4-3 to TRBJ2-4; 10 nucleotides line up with TRBD2. J was trimmed by 8 bases and V by 3 bases; bases with no gene match: 7. The CDR3 contains 15 residues. Germline CDR1 LGHNA, CDR2 YSLEER. CDR3 region: CASSQATSGLDIQYF. The CDR3 DNA follows: TGCGCCAGCAGCCAGGCGACTAGCGGGTTAGACATTCAGTACTTC.